Each of the 2 T cell receptor beta chains below was sequenced from the same sample in a study of CD8 T cells in ankylosing spondylitis. In TCRdb, the 5' RACE reads were re-called with MiXCR into one record per CDR3 protein. This sample has more than 150,000 distinct CDR3 sequences, with about 20% found just once. Sequenced sample: blood, either unsorted or a sorted T cell fraction (not recorded which). These receptors were taken from a male donor aged 5 to 29 with ankylosing spondylitis or in good health (not recorded which).

Many counts were recorded for this clonotype. The chain carries TRBV21-1 and TRBJ2-1; TRBD1, the table's D call, was not compared with the DNA. TRBV21-1 constitutes a pseudogene. The length of the CDR3 is 15 residues. The DNA of the CDR3 is TGTGCCAGCAGGCAACGGGGGACAGACTACAATGAGCAGTTCTTC. This encodes CASRQRGTDYNEQFF.

This clonotype was detected ten times or more. The V gene is TRBV20-1, the J gene TRBJ1-1; TRBD1 matches 7 bases. V dropped 0 bases and J dropped 3; count of bases not matched to a gene: 13. This CDR3 has 17 residues. Germline V lookup: CDR1 DFQATT, CDR2 SNEGSKA (reference sequence). The CDR3 DNA reads as TGCAGTGCTAGAGATGGGGGAAAACAGGGGTGGGACACTGAAGCTTTCTTT. Amino acid sequence: CSARDGGKQGWDTEAFF.